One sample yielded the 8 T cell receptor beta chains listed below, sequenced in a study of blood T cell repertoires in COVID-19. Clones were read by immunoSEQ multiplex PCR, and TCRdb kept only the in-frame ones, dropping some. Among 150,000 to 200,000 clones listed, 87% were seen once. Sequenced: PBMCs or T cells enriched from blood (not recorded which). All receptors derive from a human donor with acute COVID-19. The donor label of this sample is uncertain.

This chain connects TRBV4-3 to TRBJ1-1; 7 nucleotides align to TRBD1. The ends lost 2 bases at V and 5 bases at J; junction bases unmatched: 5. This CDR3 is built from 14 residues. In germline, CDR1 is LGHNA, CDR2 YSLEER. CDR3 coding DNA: TGCGCCAGCAGCCAAACACAGGGGAAGACTGAAGCTTTCTTT. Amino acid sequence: CASSQTQGKTEAFF.

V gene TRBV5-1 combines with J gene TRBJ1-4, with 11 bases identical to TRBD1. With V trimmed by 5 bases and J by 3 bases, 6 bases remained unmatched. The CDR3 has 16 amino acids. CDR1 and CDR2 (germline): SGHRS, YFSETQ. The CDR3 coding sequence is TGCGCCAGCAGGCTTTCGGGACAGGGGGCTAATGAAAAACTGTTTTTT. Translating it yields CASRLSGQGANEKLFF.

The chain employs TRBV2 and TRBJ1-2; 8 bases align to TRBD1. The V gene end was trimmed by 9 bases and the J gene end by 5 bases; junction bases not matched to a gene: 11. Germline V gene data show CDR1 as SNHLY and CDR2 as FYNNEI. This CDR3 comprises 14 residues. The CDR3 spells CARTGESAIYGYTF. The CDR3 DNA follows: TGTGCCAGGACAGGGGAGAGCGCAATTTATGGCTACACCTTC.

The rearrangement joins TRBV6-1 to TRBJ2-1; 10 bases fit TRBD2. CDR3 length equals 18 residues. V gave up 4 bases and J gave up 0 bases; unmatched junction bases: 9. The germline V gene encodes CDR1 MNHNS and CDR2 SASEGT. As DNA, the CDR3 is TGTGCCAGCAGTGCCATAGCGGGGGGTCGATCCTCCTACAATGAGCAGTTCTTC. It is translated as CASSAIAGGRSSYNEQFF.

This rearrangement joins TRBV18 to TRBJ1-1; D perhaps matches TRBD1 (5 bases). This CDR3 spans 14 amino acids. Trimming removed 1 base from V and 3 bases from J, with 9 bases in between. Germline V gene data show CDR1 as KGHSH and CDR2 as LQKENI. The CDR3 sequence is CASSPQGRDTEAFF. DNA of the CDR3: TGTGCCAGCTCACCACAGGGGAGGGACACTGAAGCTTTCTTT.

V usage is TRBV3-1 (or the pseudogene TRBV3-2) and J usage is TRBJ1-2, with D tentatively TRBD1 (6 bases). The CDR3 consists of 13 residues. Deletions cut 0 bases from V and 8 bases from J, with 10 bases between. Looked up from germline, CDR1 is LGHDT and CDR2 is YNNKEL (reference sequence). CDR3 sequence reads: CASSQEGAWGYTF. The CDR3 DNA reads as TGTGCCAGCAGCCAAGAGGGGGCTTGGGGCTACACCTTC.

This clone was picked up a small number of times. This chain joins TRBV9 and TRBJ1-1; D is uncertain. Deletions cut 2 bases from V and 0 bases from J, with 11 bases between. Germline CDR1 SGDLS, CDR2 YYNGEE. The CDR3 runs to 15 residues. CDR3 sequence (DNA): TGTGCCAGCAGCGTCGGGGTTAAAGTGAACACTGAAGCTTTCTTT. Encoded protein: CASSVGVKVNTEAFF.

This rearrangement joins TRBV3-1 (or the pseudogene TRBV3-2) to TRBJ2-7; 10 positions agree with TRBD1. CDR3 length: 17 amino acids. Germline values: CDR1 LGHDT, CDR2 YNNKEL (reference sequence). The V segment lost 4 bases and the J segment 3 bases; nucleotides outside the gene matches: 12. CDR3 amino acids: CASSPRWDRGVDYEQYF. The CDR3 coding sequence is TGTGCCAGCAGCCCAAGGTGGGACAGGGGCGTCGACTACGAGCAGTACTTC.